This TCR beta chain stems from a study of cytomegalovirus exposure and HLA in healthy donors. In the study overall: A later analysis reported the 100 to 150 validation repertoires used the same platform as the approximately 660 first-cohort repertoires.

Trimming at V came to 6 bases and at J to 7 bases, leaving 5 bases not matched to a gene. The V gene's germline CDR1 is SNHLY and CDR2 FYNNEI. The CDR3 contains 12 residues. The repertoire was sequenced with immunoSEQ multiplex PCR; TCRdb's copy has only in-frame clones and lacks some. The sample consists of approximately 150,000 clones, around 87% of them appearing once. An approximately 130-subject validation cohort, separate from the roughly 670-subject first cohort, supplied the donors. Source material: PBMCs. This clonotype was obtained from a woman aged 25 to 39 in good health and CMV-seronegative. The rearrangement joins TRBV2 to TRBJ1-1; TRBD1 matches 7 bases. The CDR3 DNA is TGTGCCAGCAGCCAGGGGGGTTATGAAGCTTTCTTT. This translates into CASSQGGYEAFF.